This entry concerns a single T cell receptor beta chain. This entry belongs to a study of control samples from healthy donors and cancer patients. TCRdb keeps only in-frame clones here, not all; method: immunoSEQ multiplex PCR. Here the sample spans more than 150,000 clones, over 90% being singletons. The CDR3 consists of 16 residues. With 2 bases clipped from V and 3 bases from J, the junction kept 9 bases outside the gene matches. CDR1 is SGHRS and CDR2 is YFSETQ in the germline V gene. This sequence joins TRBV5-1 and TRBJ2-3, with 7 bases fitting TRBD1. This clonotype originated in a man over 45 in good health. Sequencing was carried out using blood. In DNA, the CDR3 is TGCGCCAGCAGCTTACGACAGGGTTTCAAGACAGATACGCAGTATTTT. Translated, it gives CASSLRQGFKTDTQYF.